The 21 T cell receptor beta chains below all came from one sample that was sequenced in a study of identical twins' blood T cells. MiXCR was run by TCRdb on the 5' RACE reads, yielding one entry per CDR3 protein. This sample yields a few hundred thousand distinct CDR3 sequences, of which roughly 27% are seen a single time; about 6% belongs to the top ten. The source material was PBMCs. Receptors originate from a woman aged 18-49 years in good health.

This clonotype was detected ten times or more. The V and J genes are TRBV29-1 and TRBJ2-7, with 7 bases identical to TRBD1. Germline CDR1 is SQVTM and CDR2 is ANQGSEA. Losses at the gene ends were 6 bases for V and 2 bases for J; bases not matched to a gene: 4. CDR3 length: 12 amino acids. In nucleotides, the CDR3 is TGCAGCGTCAACAGGGGCCCCTACGAGCAGTACTTC. Its translation is CSVNRGPYEQYF.

The chain employs TRBV20-1 and TRBJ2-3; perhaps D is TRBD1 or TRBD2 (5 bases each). The CDR3 runs to 15 residues. Germline CDR1 reads DFQATT; CDR2 reads SNEGSKA (reference sequence). Trimming left V 5 bases short and J 4 bases short, with 19 bases between. CDR3 sequence (DNA): TGCAGTGCTGACAGAGGGCAGGGTAACGCAGATACGCAGTATTTT. Protein product: CSADRGQGNADTQYF.

This clonotype was observed a handful of times. The chain uses TRBV20-1 and TRBJ1-1; D possibly corresponds to TRBD1 (5 bases). CDR3 length: 14 amino acids. The ends were cut back, 6 bases at V and 0 bases at J, with 14 bases in the middle. The germline V gene encodes CDR1 DFQATT and CDR2 SNEGSKA (reference sequence). The CDR3 sequence: CSAIDSRLNTEAFF. The CDR3 DNA is TGCAGTGCCATAGACAGCCGACTGAACACTGAAGCTTTCTTT.

This chain links TRBV29-1 with TRBJ1-1, with TRBD1 identical over 9 bases. The V and J ends lost 7 bases and 0 bases, in that order; junction bases with no gene match: 15. The CDR3 consists of 17 residues. Germline CDR1 and CDR2: SQVTM and ANQGSEA. DNA for the CDR3: TGCAGCGCCAAACCCGCGTACAGGGGGCAAATGAACACTGAAGCTTTCTTT. Translated: CSAKPAYRGQMNTEAFF.

This clonotype was recorded at least ten times. The chain uses TRBV5-1 and TRBJ1-1; D ambiguous. The CDR3 totals 11 residues. Germline V CDR1 and CDR2: SGHRS, YFSETQ. Trimming left V 0 bases short and J 9 bases short, with 6 bases between. The CDR3 is CASSLGDKAFF. For the CDR3, the DNA is TGCGCCAGCAGCTTGGGGGATAAAGCTTTCTTT.

The V and J genes are TRBV24-1 and TRBJ1-4; D is unresolved. The ends were cut back, 7 bases at V and 8 bases at J, with 10 bases in the middle. The CDR3 runs 12 residues. CDR1 and CDR2 from the germline V gene are KGHDR and SFDVKD. CDR3: CATSPPGEKLFF. In DNA form, the CDR3 reads TGTGCCACCAGCCCCCCCGGCGAAAAACTGTTTTTT.

This clonotype was found many times. This chain joins TRBV3-1 and TRBJ1-1; the D is unclear. This CDR3 is 12 amino acids long. V was shortened by 4 bases and J by 4 bases, with 7 bases between the two germline ends. CDR1 LGHDT and CDR2 YNNKEL come from the germline V gene (reference sequence). The CDR3 nucleotides are TGTGCCAGCAGCCTAGAGGCCACTGAAGCTTTCTTT. It translates to CASSLEATEAFF.

This clonotype was detected only a few times. The chain employs TRBV28 and TRBJ1-1; D is undetermined. Germline V gives CDR1 MDHEN, CDR2 SYDVKM. CDR3 length: 12 residues. Trimming removed 1 base at V and 6 bases at J, with 6 bases between. The CDR3 nucleotides are TGTGCCAGCAGTTTATCACGGCCTGAAGCTTTCTTT. As protein: CASSLSRPEAFF.

The V gene is TRBV7-9, the J gene TRBJ1-4; no reliable D call. CDR1 and CDR2 (germline): SEHNR, FQNEAQ (reference sequence). The germline V and J ends were trimmed by 5 bases and 3 bases, with 10 bases remaining between them. The CDR3 loop spans 14 amino acids. For the CDR3, the DNA is TGTGCCAGCAGCCCCGCTTTGGCTAATGAAAAACTGTTTTTT. Residues: CASSPALANEKLFF. The variable domain in full, completed from reference TRBV7-9 and TRBJ1-4, reads DTGVSQNPRHKITKRGQNVTFRCDPISEHNRLYWYRQTLGQGPEFLTYFQNEAQLEKSRLLSDRFSAERPKGSFSTLEIQRTEQGDSAMYLCASSPALANEKLFFGSGTQLSVL.

This clonotype was counted a few times. The rearrangement joins TRBV24-1 to TRBJ2-1; TRBD1 aligns across 9 bases. The CDR3 loop spans 15 amino acids. The V gene's germline CDR1 is KGHDR and CDR2 SFDVKD. The junction had 6 bases not matched to a gene; V was cut back by 3 bases and J by 7 bases. The CDR3 DNA is TGTGCCACCAGTGATCCAGGACAGGGGTCAAATGAGCAGTTCTTC. Protein: CATSDPGQGSNEQFF.

This chain links TRBV5-1 with TRBJ2-2; D remains unclear. The V end lost 4 bases, the J end lost 3 bases, and 10 bases lay between the germline ends. This CDR3 has 14 residues. The germline V gene encodes CDR1 SGHRS and CDR2 YFSETQ. In nucleotides, the CDR3 is TGCGCCAGCAGCCAATATAGTGACACCGGGGAGCTGTTTTTT. Encoded protein: CASSQYSDTGELFF.

In regard to this clonotype: A much more abundant neighbour one base away suggests this may be a read error. CDR3 in amino acids: CTSSSGTGTYEQYF. CDR3 sequence (DNA): TGTACCAGCAGCTCCGGGACAGGGACCTACGAGCAGTACTTC. The V call is TRBV6-6, the J call TRBJ2-7; 9 bases match TRBD1. The germline V gene encodes CDR1 MNHNY and CDR2 SVGAGI (reference sequence). The length of the CDR3 is 14 residues.

The genes are TRBV29-1 and TRBJ2-3; no reliable D call. The germline V gene has CDR1 SQVTM and CDR2 ANQGSEA. V lost 3 bases to trimming and J lost 0 bases, with 4 bases between them. The CDR3 is 12 amino acids. CDR3: CSVDVSTDTQYF. The CDR3 nucleotides are TGCAGCGTTGATGTTAGCACAGATACGCAGTATTTT.

This clonotype was recorded at least ten times. V and J are TRBV20-1 and TRBJ1-1; possible D gene TRBD1, 5 bases. Germline-derived CDR1 and CDR2 are DFQATT and SNEGSKA (reference sequence). V lost 7 bases to trimming and J lost 0 bases, with 12 bases between them. The CDR3 runs 13 residues. The CDR3 region has the DNA TGCAGTGTGGGGGGACCCATGAACACTGAAGCTTTCTTT. Translated, it gives CSVGGPMNTEAFF.

With regard to this clonotype: An end of the junction differs from the germline gene, which may be a read error. V usage is TRBV3-1 and J usage is TRBJ2-3; 8 bases map to TRBD1. Germline V gene sequence: CDR1 LGHDT, CDR2 YNNKEL (reference sequence). This CDR3 has 13 residues. Here the CDR3 reads CASSHRGTGTQYF. The CDR3 DNA sequence: TGTGCCAGCAGCCACAGAGGGACAGGTACGCAGTATTTT.

The chain uses TRBV7-8 and TRBJ1-6; 7 nucleotides line up with TRBD1. CDR3 length: 15 amino acids. Unmatched junction bases numbered 5, after V lost 5 bases and J lost 4 bases. Germline values: CDR1 SGHVS, CDR2 FQNEAQ. The CDR3 DNA sequence: TGTGCCAGCAGCGTTCGGGGACAGTATAATTCACCCCTCCACTTT. This encodes CASSVRGQYNSPLHF. The full variable domain, in which reference TRBV7-8 and TRBJ1-6 provide the parts outside the CDR3, is GAGVSQSPRYKVAKRGQDVALRCDPISGHVSLFWYQQALGQGPEFLTYFQNEAQLDKSGLPSDRFFAERPEGSVSTLKIQRTQQEDSAVYLCASSVRGQYNSPLHFGNGTRLTVT.

There are many counts of this clonotype. This chain links TRBV20-1 with TRBJ1-5; D perhaps matches TRBD1 (5 bases). Deletions cut 5 bases from V and 6 bases from J, with 14 bases between. The CDR3 covers 13 residues. Germline CDR1 DFQATT, CDR2 SNEGSKA (reference sequence). The CDR3 here is CSASGTGSQPQHF. CDR3 nucleotides: TGCAGTGCTTCGGGGACGGGGTCTCAGCCCCAGCATTTT.

This clonotype was detected many times. This rearrangement joins TRBV3-1 to TRBJ1-5; no firm D call. The CDR3 sequence is 14 residues long. Germline V lookup: CDR1 LGHDT, CDR2 YNNKEL (reference sequence). The V and J ends lost 4 bases and 0 bases respectively, with 7 bases between them. The CDR3 DNA reads as TGTGCCAGCAGCCCACACTCTAGCAATCAGCCCCAGCATTTT. It encodes CASSPHSSNQPQHF.

The gene calls are TRBV18 and TRBJ2-2; D might be TRBD2 (5 bases). The V gene's germline CDR1 is KGHSH and CDR2 LQKENI. Trimming took off 3 bases at V and 1 base at J, with 9 bases between the two ends. The CDR3 is 15 residues long. CDR3 bases: TGTGCCAGCTCACCTACTAGAGTGAACACCGGGGAGCTGTTTTTT. Translation: CASSPTRVNTGELFF.

This clonotype occurred a few times. The chain uses TRBV7-8 and TRBJ2-7, with D tentatively TRBD2 (5 bases). CDR1 is SGHVS, CDR2 FQNEAQ, per germline. Trimming took 4 bases from V and 2 from J, leaving 9 bases between them. The CDR3 sequence is 13 residues long. The CDR3 DNA sequence: TGTGCCAGCAGCTCCTCTAGCACCTACGAGCAGTACTTC. Translated: CASSSSSTYEQYF.

The rearrangement links TRBV27 to TRBJ1-2; D perhaps matches TRBD1 (6 bases). Trimming took off 3 bases at V and 6 bases at J, with 14 bases between the two ends. Germline CDR1 MNHEY, CDR2 SMNVEV (reference sequence). The CDR3 is 14 amino acids. In nucleotides, the CDR3 is TGTGCCAGCAGTTTTTACCCGACAGGAGATGGCTACACCTTC. Protein product: CASSFYPTGDGYTF.